These 21 T cell receptor beta chains came from one sample sequenced in a study of early T cells in non-severe SARS-CoV-2 infection. TCRdb re-called the 5' RACE reads through MiXCR, storing one row per CDR3 protein. Of approximately 63,000 distinct CDR3 sequences detected, roughly 5.7% appear once; the ten largest clones hold under 4%. The sequences come from whole blood, collected at baseline. The receptors originated from an adult who was a healthcare worker with PCR-confirmed SARS-CoV-2 infection or an uninfected control (not recorded which).

The gene calls are TRBV7-9 and TRBJ2-7; no clear D gene. The CDR3 consists of 15 residues. Germline V lookup: CDR1 SEHNR, CDR2 FQNEAQ (reference sequence). V was shortened by 1 base and J by 1 base, with 11 bases between the two germline ends. CDR3 sequence (DNA): TGTGCCAGCAGCTTAGGCCCCGTCGGGTCCTACGAGCAGTACTTC. Translation: CASSLGPVGSYEQYF.

Of note for this clonotype: A much more abundant neighbour one base away suggests this may be a read error. The V and J genes are TRBV29-1 and TRBJ2-6, with a weak D call TRBD1 (6 bases). Germline CDR1 and CDR2: SQVTM and ANQGSEA. The CDR3 sequence is 16 residues long. The CDR3 spells CSVGGRPSSGDNVLTF. The CDR3 DNA is TGCAGCGTTGGGGGGCGACCGAGCTCTGGGGACAACGTCCTGACTTTC.

This clonotype has a count of ten or more. The rearrangement joins TRBV7-9 to TRBJ2-1; 14 bases line up with TRBD2. The ends lost 5 bases at V and 5 bases at J; junction bases unmatched: 2. Germline assignment: CDR1 SEHNR and CDR2 FQNEAQ (reference sequence). This CDR3 spans 15 amino acids. CDR3 sequence reads: CASSTGLAGDNEQFF. CDR3 sequence (DNA): TGTGCCAGCAGCACGGGACTAGCGGGGGACAATGAGCAGTTCTTC.

This clonotype was detected ten times or more. The CDR3 sequence is CASSSIGHRDQPQHF. The CDR3 DNA sequence: TGTGCCAGCAGCTCGATCGGACACCGAGATCAGCCCCAGCATTTT. V is TRBV7-9 and J is TRBJ1-5; weak D call: TRBD1 (5 bases). The germline V and J ends were trimmed by 4 bases and 5 bases, with 15 bases remaining between them. Germline V gene lookup returns CDR1 SEHNR and CDR2 FQNEAQ (reference sequence). The CDR3 contains 15 residues.

This clonotype appeared a few times. The rearrangement joins TRBV18 to TRBJ2-1; 8 bases agree with TRBD1. Trimming cost V 5 bases and J 7 bases; bases outside gene matches: 13. Germline-derived CDR1 and CDR2 are KGHSH and LQKENI. The CDR3 length is 16 residues. The CDR3 loop is CASSATGTGPFNEQFF. As DNA, the CDR3 is TGTGCCAGCTCAGCAACCGGGACAGGACCCTTTAATGAGCAGTTCTTC.

The sample holds many counts of this clonotype. The chain is built from TRBV12-3 or TRBV12-4 and TRBJ2-7; D remains unclear. The V gene lost 5 bases and the J gene lost 6 bases, with 11 bases spanning the gap. This CDR3 comprises 12 residues. CDR3 in amino acids: CASSPGPREQYF. The CDR3 DNA reads TGTGCCAGCAGTCCCGGGCCCCGCGAGCAGTACTTC.

The table lists this clonotype with a few counts. CDR3: CASSLARLAGESGEQFF. The CDR3, as DNA: TGTGCCAGCAGTTTAGCACGCCTAGCGGGAGAATCCGGGGAGCAGTTCTTC. This chain joins TRBV27 and TRBJ2-1; 10 bases fit TRBD2. V shed 2 bases and J 10 bases; nucleotides not matched to a gene: 14. In germline, CDR1 is MNHEY, CDR2 SMNVEV (reference sequence). This CDR3 has 17 amino acids.

Of note for this clonotype: A read error may produce the germline difference seen at one junction end. The chain couples TRBV7-8 to TRBJ2-7; D assignment may be TRBD1 or TRBD2 (5 bases each). The CDR3 is 15 amino acids. Germline V gene lookup returns CDR1 SGHVS and CDR2 FQNEAQ. The CDR3 loop is CASSPPRDLRYEQYF. The DNA of the CDR3 is TGTGCCAGCAGCCCGCCCCGGGACCTTCGTTACGAACAGTACTTC. Combining the CDR3 with reference TRBV7-8 and TRBJ2-7 gives the whole variable domain GAGVSQSPRYKVAKRGQDVALRCDPISGHVSLFWYQQALGQGPEFLTYFQNEAQLDKSGLPSDRFFAERPEGSVSTLKIQRTQQEDSAVYLCASSPPRDLRYEQYFGPGTRLTVT.

This clonotype was counted many times. The chain employs TRBV6-5 and TRBJ2-7; D is perhaps TRBD2 (5 bases). Per germline, CDR1 MNHEY and CDR2 SVGAGI. The CDR3 length is 15 residues. Deletions cut 5 bases from V and 3 bases from J, with 17 bases between. CDR3 sequence: CASSGLVVAGYEQYF. CDR3 nucleotides: TGTGCCAGCAGTGGCCTCGTAGTGGCGGGCTACGAGCAGTACTTC.

The chain uses TRBV28 and TRBJ1-2; TRBD1 matches at 7 bases. Per the germline V gene, CDR1 is MDHEN and CDR2 is SYDVKM. This CDR3 contains 13 residues. V was pared by 4 bases and J by 6 bases, with 5 bases of the junction left unmatched. CDR3 in amino acids: CASSSPGTDGYTF. The CDR3 DNA follows: TGTGCCAGCAGTTCCCCCGGGACAGATGGCTACACCTTC.

This clonotype was detected many times. The CDR3 sequence: CASSPGQGGNIQYF. The CDR3 DNA follows: TGTGCCAGCAGCCCGGGACAGGGGGGTAACATTCAGTACTTC. This chain connects TRBV7-2 to TRBJ2-4; the match to TRBD1 covers 11 bases. The V and J ends lost 5 bases and 7 bases, in that order; junction bases with no gene match: 4. Germline loops: CDR1 SGHTA, CDR2 FQGNSA. The CDR3 covers 14 residues.

The chain couples TRBV6-5 to TRBJ2-7; D not certain. The CDR3 is made up of 13 amino acids. Germline lookup yields CDR1 MNHEY and CDR2 SVGAGI. Trimming stripped 0 bases from V and 6 bases from J, with 9 bases between. The CDR3 loop reads CASSYSPGREQYF. The CDR3 DNA reads as TGTGCCAGCAGTTACTCGCCCGGGCGCGAGCAGTACTTC.

In its sample, this clonotype was seen a few times. The CDR3 is CASSTWINTEAFF. The CDR3 region has the DNA TGTGCCAGCTCCACCTGGATAAACACTGAAGCTTTCTTT. This chain links TRBV6-4 with TRBJ1-1; D remains unclear. Trimming removed 8 bases at V and 2 bases at J, with 12 bases between. This CDR3 comprises 13 residues. Germline V gene data show CDR1 as MRHNA and CDR2 as SNTAGT.

This clonotype occurred many times. The rearrangement links TRBV5-1 to TRBJ2-5, with D possibly TRBD1 on 6 matching bases. Germline CDR1 reads SGHRS; CDR2 reads YFSETQ. The CDR3 length is 14 residues. With 2 bases removed from V and 5 bases from J, the gap between germline ends came to 13 bases. This CDR3 is CASSLQGNSETQYF. In DNA, the CDR3 is TGCGCCAGCAGCTTACAGGGTAATTCGGAGACCCAGTACTTC. The variable domain in full, with the rest retrieved from reference TRBV5-1 and TRBJ2-5, is KAGVTQTPRYLIKTRGQQVTLSCSPISGHRSVSWYQQTPGQGLQFLFEYFSETQRNKGNFPGRFSGRQFSNSRSEMNVSTLELGDSALYLCASSLQGNSETQYFGPGTRLLVL.

This clonotype was detected ten times or more. The chain couples TRBV7-9 to TRBJ2-1; D may be TRBD2 (6 bases). CDR3 length: 19 residues. Trimming stripped 1 base from V and 0 bases from J, with 19 bases between. Germline values: CDR1 SEHNR, CDR2 FQNEAQ (reference sequence). CDR3: CASSLGWEERLSSYNEQFF. The CDR3 coding sequence is TGTGCCAGCAGCTTAGGCTGGGAGGAGCGGTTAAGCTCCTACAATGAGCAGTTCTTC.

This clonotype was picked up many times. The chain has TRBV29-1 and TRBJ2-2, with D perhaps TRBD2 (5 bases). Germline V gives CDR1 SQVTM, CDR2 ANQGSEA. The CDR3 spans 16 residues. Trimming pared 1 base from V and 7 bases from J, leaving 19 bases between. CDR3 bases: TGCAGCGTTGAAGCCCCCGGGATCGTAACGGGCGGGGAGCTGTTTTTT. Translating it yields CSVEAPGIVTGGELFF.

This clonotype has a count of ten or more. V usage is TRBV11-3 and J usage is TRBJ2-1; D could derive from TRBD1 or TRBD2 (5 bases each). V shed 5 bases and J shed 5 bases, with 16 bases lying between them. Germline loops: CDR1 SGHNT, CDR2 YENEEA. The CDR3 is made up of 15 amino acids. The CDR3, as DNA: TGTGCCAGCAGCGTAACCGGGACGGACCACAATGAGCAGTTCTTC. This encodes CASSVTGTDHNEQFF. The variable domain in full, completed from reference TRBV11-3 and TRBJ2-1, reads EAGVVQSPRYKIIEKKQPVAFWCNPISGHNTLYWYLQNLGQGPELLIRYENEEAVDDSQLPKDRFSAERLKGVDSTLKIQPAELGDSAVYLCASSVTGTDHNEQFFGPGTRLTVL.

This clonotype was found a few times. This chain connects TRBV24-1 to TRBJ2-1, with TRBD2 matching over 14 bases. Per germline, CDR1 KGHDR and CDR2 SFDVKD. The CDR3 is 16 residues long. V was pared by 3 bases and J by 12 bases, with 9 bases of the junction left unmatched. Here the CDR3 DNA reads TGTGCCACCAGTGATCCGACTAGCGGGAGGGTCTATGTGCAGTTCTTC. Its protein product is CATSDPTSGRVYVQFF.

Comments on this clonotype: Since a much larger clone is just one base distant, this may be a read error. Likely a read error: the CDR3 ends without its conserved phenylalanine or tryptophan. The DNA is left out, because the CDR3 cannot be placed on it with certainty; the CDR3 is given as TCRdb lists it. V gene TRBV6-4 combines with J gene TRBJ2-5; the table's D call, TRBD2, was not checked against the DNA. From its first to its last residue, the CDR3 has 11 amino acids. Germline V gene data show CDR1 as MRHNA and CDR2 as SNTAGT. The CDR3 sequence is CASSDNGLFYL.

As to this clonotype: Mismatch with germline at one junction end may stem from a read error. The chain combines TRBV2 with TRBJ1-1, with a possible D match to TRBD1 (5 bases). The germline V gene has CDR1 SNHLY and CDR2 FYNNEI. The CDR3 length is 13 residues. The CDR3 loop reads CASSADSNTEVFF. CDR3 nucleotide sequence: TGTGCCAGCAGTGCTGACAGTAACACTGAAGTTTTCTTT.

This clonotype was seen a few times. The chain has TRBV6-6 and TRBJ2-1; the match to TRBD2 covers 11 bases. Germline V CDR1 and CDR2: MNHNY, SVGAGI (reference sequence). The CDR3 is 18 amino acids. Losses at the gene ends were 2 bases for V and 3 bases for J; bases not matched to a gene: 9. CDR3 loop: CASSYETSGSLFYNEQFF. CDR3 DNA: TGTGCCAGCAGTTACGAAACTAGCGGGAGCCTCTTCTACAATGAGCAGTTCTTC.